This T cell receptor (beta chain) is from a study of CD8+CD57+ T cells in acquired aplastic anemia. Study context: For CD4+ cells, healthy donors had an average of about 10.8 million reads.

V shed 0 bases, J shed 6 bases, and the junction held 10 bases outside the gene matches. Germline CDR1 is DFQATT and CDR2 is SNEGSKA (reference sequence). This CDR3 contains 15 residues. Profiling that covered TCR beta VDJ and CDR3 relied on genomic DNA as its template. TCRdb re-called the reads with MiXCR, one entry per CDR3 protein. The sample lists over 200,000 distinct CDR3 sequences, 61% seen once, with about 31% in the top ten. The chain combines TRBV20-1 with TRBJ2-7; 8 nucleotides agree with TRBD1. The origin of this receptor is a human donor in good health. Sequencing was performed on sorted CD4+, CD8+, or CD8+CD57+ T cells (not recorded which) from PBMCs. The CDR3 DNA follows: TGCAGTGCTAGAGATCCGAGAGACAGGGGAGGCGAGCAGTACTTC. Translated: CSARDPRDRGGEQYF.